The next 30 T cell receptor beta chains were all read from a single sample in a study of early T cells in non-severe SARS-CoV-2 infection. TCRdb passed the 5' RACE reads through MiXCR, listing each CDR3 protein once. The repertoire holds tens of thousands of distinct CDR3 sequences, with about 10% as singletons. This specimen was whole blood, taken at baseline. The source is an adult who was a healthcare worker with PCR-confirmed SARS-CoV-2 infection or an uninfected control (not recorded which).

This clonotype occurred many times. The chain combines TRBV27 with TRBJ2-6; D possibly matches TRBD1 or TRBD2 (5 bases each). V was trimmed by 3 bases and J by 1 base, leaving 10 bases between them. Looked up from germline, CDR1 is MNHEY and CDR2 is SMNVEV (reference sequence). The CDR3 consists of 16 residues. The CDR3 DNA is TGTGCCAGCAGTTTCATAGGGGAGTCTGGGGCCAACGTCCTGACTTTC. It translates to CASSFIGESGANVLTF.

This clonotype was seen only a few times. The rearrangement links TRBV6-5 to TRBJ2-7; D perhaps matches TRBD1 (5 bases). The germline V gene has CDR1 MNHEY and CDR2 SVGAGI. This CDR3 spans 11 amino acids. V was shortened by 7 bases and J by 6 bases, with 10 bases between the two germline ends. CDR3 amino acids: CASKGPVEQYF. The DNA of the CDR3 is TGTGCCAGCAAGGGGCCTGTCGAGCAGTACTTC.

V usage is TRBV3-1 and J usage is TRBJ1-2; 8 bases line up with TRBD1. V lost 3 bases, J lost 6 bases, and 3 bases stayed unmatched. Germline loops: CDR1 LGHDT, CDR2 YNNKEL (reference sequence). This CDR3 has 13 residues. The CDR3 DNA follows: TGTGCCAGCAGCCATGACAGGGGAGATGGCTACACCTTC. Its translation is CASSHDRGDGYTF.

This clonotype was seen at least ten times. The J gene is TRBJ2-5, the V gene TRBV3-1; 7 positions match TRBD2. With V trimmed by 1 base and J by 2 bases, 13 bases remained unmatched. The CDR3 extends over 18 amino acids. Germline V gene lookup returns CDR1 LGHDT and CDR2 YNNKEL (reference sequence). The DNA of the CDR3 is TGTGCCAGCAGCCAAGGGGTGGCTAGCGGCCCCCTTCAAGAGACCCAGTACTTC. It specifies CASSQGVASGPLQETQYF.

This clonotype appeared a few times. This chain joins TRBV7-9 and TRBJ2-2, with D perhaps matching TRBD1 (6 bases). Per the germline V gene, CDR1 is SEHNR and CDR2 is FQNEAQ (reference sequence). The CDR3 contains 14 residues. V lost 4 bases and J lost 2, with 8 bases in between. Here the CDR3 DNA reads TGTGCCAGCAGCTCGGACAGCAACACCGGGGAGCTGTTTTTT. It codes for CASSSDSNTGELFF.

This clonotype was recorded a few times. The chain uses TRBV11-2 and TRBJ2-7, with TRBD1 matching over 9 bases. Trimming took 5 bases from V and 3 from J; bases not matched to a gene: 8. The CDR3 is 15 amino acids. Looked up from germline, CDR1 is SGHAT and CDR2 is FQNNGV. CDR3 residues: CASSPPGQGLYEQYF. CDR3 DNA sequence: TGTGCCAGCAGCCCGCCGGGACAGGGACTCTACGAGCAGTACTTC.

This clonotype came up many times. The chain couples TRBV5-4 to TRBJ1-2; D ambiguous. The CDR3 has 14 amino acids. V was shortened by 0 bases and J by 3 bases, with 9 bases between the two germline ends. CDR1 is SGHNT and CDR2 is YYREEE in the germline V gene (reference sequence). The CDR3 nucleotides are TGTGCCAGCAGCTTGGTCCAGGACGACTATGGCTACACCTTC. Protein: CASSLVQDDYGYTF.

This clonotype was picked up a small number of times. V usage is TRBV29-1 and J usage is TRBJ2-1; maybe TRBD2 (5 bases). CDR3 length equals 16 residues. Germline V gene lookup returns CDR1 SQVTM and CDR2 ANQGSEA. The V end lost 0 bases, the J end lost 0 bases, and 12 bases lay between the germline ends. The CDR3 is CSVEEGGPSSYNEQFF. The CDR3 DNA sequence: TGCAGCGTTGAAGAAGGAGGACCGAGCTCCTACAATGAGCAGTTCTTC.

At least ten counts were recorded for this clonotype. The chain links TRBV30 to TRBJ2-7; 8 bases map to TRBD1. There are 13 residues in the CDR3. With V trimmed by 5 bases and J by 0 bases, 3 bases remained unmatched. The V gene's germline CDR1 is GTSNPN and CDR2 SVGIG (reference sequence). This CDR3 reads CAWGQGNSYEQYF. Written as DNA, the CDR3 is TGTGCCTGGGGACAGGGCAACTCCTACGAGCAGTACTTC.

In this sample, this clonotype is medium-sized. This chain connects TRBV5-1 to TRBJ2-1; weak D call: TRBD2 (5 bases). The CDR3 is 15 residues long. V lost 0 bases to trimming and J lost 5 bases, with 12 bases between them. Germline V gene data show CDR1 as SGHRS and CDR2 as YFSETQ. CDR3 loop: CASSLEAAGDNEQFF. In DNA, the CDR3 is TGCGCCAGCAGCTTGGAGGCAGCCGGGGACAATGAGCAGTTCTTC.

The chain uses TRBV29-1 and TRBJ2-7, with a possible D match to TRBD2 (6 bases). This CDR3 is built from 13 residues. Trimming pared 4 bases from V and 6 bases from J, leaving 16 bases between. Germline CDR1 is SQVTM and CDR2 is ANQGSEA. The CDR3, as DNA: TGCAGCGTTGCTGGGCGGGACGGGGGCGAGCAGTACTTC. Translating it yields CSVAGRDGGEQYF.

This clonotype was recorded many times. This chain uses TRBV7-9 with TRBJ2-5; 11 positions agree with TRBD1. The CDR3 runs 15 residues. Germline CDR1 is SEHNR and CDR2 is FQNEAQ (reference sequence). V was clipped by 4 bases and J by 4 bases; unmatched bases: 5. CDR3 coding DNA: TGTGCCAGCAGCTGGGGACAGGGGGATGCAGAGACCCAGTACTTC. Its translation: CASSWGQGDAETQYF.

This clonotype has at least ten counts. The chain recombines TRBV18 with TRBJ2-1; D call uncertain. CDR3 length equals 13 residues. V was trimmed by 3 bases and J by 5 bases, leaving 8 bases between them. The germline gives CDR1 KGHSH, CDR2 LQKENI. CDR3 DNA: TGTGCCAGCTCACCGATAGTTAACAATGAGCAGTTCTTC. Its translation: CASSPIVNNEQFF.

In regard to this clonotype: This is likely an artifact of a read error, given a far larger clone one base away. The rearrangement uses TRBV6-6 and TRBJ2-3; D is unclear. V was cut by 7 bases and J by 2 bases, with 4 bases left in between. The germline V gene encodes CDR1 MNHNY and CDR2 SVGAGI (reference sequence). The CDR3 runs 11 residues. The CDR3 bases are TGTGCCAGCACCGCCACAGATACGCAGTATTTT. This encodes CASTATDTQYF.

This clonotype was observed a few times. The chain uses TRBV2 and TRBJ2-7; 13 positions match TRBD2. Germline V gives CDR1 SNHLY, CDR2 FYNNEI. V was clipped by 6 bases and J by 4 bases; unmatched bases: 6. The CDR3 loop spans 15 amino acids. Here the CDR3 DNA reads TGTGCCAGCAGAGCGGGACTAGCGGGGATTTACGAGCAGTACTTC. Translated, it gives CASRAGLAGIYEQYF.

The CDR3, as DNA: TGTGCCAGCAGCTTTCAGACAGGGAAGAATGAGCAGTTCTTC. Amino acid sequence: CASSFQTGKNEQFF. The rearrangement joins TRBV11-2 to TRBJ2-1; the match to TRBD1 covers 7 bases. Germline lookup yields CDR1 SGHAT and CDR2 FQNNGV. V lost 3 bases to trimming and J lost 7 bases; unmatched junction nucleotides: 6. The CDR3 has 14 amino acids.

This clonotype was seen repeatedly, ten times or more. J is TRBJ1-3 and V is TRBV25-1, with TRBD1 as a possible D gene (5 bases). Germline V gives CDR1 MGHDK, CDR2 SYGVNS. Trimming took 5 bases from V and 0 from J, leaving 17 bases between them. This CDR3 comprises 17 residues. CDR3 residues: CASSPDLVGVSGNTIYF. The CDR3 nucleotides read TGTGCCAGCAGTCCAGATCTGGTGGGGGTCTCTGGAAACACCATATATTTT.

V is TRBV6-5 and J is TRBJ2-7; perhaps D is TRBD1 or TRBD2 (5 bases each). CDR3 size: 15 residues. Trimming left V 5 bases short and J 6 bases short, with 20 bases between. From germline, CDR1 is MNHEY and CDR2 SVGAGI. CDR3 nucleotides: TGTGCCAGCAGTCCACCCGGGACGAAGTTTGGCGAGCAGTACTTC. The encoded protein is CASSPPGTKFGEQYF.

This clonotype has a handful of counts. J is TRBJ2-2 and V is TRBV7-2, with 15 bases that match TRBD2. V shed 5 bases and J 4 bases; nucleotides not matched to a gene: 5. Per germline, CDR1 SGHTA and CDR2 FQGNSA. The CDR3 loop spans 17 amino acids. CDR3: CASSPWTSGRGTGELFF. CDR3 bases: TGTGCCAGCAGCCCCTGGACTAGCGGGAGGGGCACCGGGGAGCTGTTTTTT.

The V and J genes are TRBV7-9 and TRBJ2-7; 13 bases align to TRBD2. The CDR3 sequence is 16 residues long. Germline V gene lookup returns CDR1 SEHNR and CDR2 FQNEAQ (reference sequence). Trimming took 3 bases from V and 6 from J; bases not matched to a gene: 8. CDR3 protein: CASSFVLAGGPGEQYF. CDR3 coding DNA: TGTGCCAGCAGCTTTGTACTAGCGGGAGGGCCAGGCGAGCAGTACTTC.

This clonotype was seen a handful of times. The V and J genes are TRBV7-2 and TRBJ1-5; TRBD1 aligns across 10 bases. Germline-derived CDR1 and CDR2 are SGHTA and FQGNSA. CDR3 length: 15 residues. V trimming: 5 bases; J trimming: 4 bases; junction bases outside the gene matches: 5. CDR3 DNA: TGTGCCAGCAGCCTGACAGGGGGCCGGAATCAGCCCCAGCATTTT. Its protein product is CASSLTGGRNQPQHF.

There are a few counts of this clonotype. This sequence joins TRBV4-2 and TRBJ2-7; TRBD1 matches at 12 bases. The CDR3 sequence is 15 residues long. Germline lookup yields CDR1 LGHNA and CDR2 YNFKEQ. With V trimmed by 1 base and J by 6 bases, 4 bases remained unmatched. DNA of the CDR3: TGTGCCAGCAGCCAAGGGGGACAGGGGGCCCGCGAGCAGTACTTC. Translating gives CASSQGGQGAREQYF.

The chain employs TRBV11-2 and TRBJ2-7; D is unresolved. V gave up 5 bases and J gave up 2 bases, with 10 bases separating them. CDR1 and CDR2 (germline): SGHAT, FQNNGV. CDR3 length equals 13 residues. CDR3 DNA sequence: TGTGCCAGCAGCCCCGACGTTCCCTACGAGCAGTACTTC. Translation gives CASSPDVPYEQYF.

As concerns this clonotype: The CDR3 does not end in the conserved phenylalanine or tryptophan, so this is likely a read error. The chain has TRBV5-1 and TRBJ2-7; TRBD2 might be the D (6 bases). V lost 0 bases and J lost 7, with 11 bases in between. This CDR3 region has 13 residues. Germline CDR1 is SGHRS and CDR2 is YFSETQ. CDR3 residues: CASSLVPAGEQYY. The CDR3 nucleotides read TGCGCCAGCAGCTTGGTACCCGCGGGGGAGCAGTACTAC.

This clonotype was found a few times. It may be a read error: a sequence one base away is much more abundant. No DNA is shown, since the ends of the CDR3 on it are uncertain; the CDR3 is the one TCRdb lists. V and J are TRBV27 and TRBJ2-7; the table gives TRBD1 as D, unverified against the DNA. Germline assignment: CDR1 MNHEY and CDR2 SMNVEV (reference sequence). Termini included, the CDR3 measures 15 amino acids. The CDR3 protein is CASILGQGITYEQYF.

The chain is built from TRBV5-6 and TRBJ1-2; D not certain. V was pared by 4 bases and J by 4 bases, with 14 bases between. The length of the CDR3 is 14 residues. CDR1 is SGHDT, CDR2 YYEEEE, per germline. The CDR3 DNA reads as TGTGCCAGCAGCCCTCCAAGGGAGCCCTATGGCTACACCTTC. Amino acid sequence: CASSPPREPYGYTF.

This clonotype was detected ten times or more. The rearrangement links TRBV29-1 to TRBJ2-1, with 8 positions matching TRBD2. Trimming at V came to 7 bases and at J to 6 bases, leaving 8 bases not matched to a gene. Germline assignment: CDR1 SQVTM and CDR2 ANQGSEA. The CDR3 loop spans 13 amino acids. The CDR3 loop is CSGTSGGSNEQFF. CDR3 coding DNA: TGCAGCGGCACTAGCGGAGGAAGCAATGAGCAGTTCTTC.

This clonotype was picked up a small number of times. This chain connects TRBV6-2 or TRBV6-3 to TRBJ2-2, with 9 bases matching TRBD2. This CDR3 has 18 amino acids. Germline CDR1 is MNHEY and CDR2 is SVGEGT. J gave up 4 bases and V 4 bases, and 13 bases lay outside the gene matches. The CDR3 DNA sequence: TGTGCCAGCAGTTCCCCCCCAGCGGGAGGCCGCGGCACCGGGGAGCTGTTTTTT. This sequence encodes CASSSPPAGGRGTGELFF.

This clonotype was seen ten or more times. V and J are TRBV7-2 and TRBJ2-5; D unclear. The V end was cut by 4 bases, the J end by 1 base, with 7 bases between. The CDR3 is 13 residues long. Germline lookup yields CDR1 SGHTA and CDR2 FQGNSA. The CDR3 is CASSSWGQETQYF. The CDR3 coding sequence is TGTGCCAGCAGCTCATGGGGCCAAGAGACCCAGTACTTC.

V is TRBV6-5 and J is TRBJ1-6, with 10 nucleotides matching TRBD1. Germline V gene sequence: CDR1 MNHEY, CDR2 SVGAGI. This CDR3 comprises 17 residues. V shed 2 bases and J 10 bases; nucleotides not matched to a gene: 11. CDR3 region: CASSYPQTGGVHSPLHF. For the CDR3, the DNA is TGTGCCAGCAGTTACCCTCAGACAGGGGGCGTGCACTCACCCCTCCACTTT.